The 18 T cell receptor beta chains listed next were all sequenced from one sample in a study of cytomegalovirus exposure and HLA in healthy donors. 60 Vbeta and 13 Jbeta primers were used in PCR. The table came from immunoSEQ multiplex PCR; TCRdb's copy has only in-frame clones and leaves some out. In all, the sample yields 160,000 or so clones. Sequencing was performed on PBMCs. These receptors came from a man younger than 40 in good health and CMV-seronegative.

The rearrangement uses TRBV30 and TRBJ1-1, with 11 bases fitting TRBD1. This CDR3 is built from 15 residues. Losses at the gene ends were 3 bases for V and 5 bases for J; bases not matched to a gene: 8. Germline CDR1 GTSNPN, CDR2 SVGIG (reference sequence). The CDR3 sequence: CAWRDRTGGITEAFF. CDR3 DNA sequence: TGTGCCTGGAGGGACCGGACAGGGGGCATTACTGAAGCTTTCTTT.

The rearrangement uses TRBV7-9 and TRBJ2-3, with unresolved D. The CDR3 extends over 14 amino acids. The germline V gene encodes CDR1 SEHNR and CDR2 FQNEAQ (reference sequence). Trimming stripped 3 bases from V and 5 bases from J, with 12 bases between. The CDR3 region is CASSFVSVEDTQYF. For the CDR3, the DNA is TGTGCCAGCAGCTTCGTCTCAGTTGAAGATACGCAGTATTTT.

The gene calls are TRBV2 and TRBJ2-7; D gene ambiguous. Trimming cost V 3 bases and J 4 bases, with 7 bases left between them. CDR1 and CDR2 (germline): SNHLY, FYNNEI. This CDR3 spans 12 amino acids. CDR3 protein: CASSESFYEQYF. CDR3 DNA sequence: TGTGCCAGCAGTGAGTCCTTTTACGAGCAGTACTTC.

DNA of the CDR3: TGTGCTAGTGGTTCCGCTCGGGGCTCCTACAATGAGCAGTTCTTC. Its protein product is CASGSARGSYNEQFF. The chain employs TRBV12-5 and TRBJ2-1; weak D call: TRBD2 (5 bases). CDR1 LGHNT and CDR2 FRNRAP come from the germline V gene. This CDR3 region has 15 residues. V lost 4 bases and J lost 0, with 10 bases in between.

V is TRBV5-1 and J is TRBJ2-7; possible D gene TRBD1, 5 bases. The CDR3 has 14 residues. V dropped 2 bases and J dropped 1 base, with 10 bases sitting between them. In germline, CDR1 is SGHRS, CDR2 YFSETQ. CDR3 sequence (DNA): TGCGCCAGCAGCTTCGACGGACATTCCTACGAGCAGTACTTC. Its translation is CASSFDGHSYEQYF.

V gene TRBV28 combines with J gene TRBJ2-1; 10 positions match TRBD1. Trimming took 6 bases from V and 4 from J; bases not matched to a gene: 9. CDR1 is MDHEN, CDR2 SYDVKM, per germline. The CDR3 runs 16 residues. The CDR3 coding sequence is TGTGCCAGCAGACCCTCCGGGACAGGGGTTTACAATGAGCAGTTCTTC. Encoded protein: CASRPSGTGVYNEQFF.

The chain is built from TRBV7-2 and TRBJ1-1; TRBD1 agrees at 9 bases. CDR3 length: 17 amino acids. Germline assignment: CDR1 SGHTA and CDR2 FQGNSA. Trimming took 1 base from V and 4 from J; bases not matched to a gene: 10. The CDR3 here is CASSLDTGGEGSTEAFF. The CDR3 nucleotides read TGTGCCAGCAGCTTAGATACAGGGGGCGAGGGGAGCACTGAAGCTTTCTTT.

The J gene is TRBJ2-7, the V gene TRBV2; 10 bases are a match to TRBD1. Per the germline V gene, CDR1 is SNHLY and CDR2 is FYNNEI. The CDR3 extends over 14 amino acids. The V and J ends lost 4 bases and 3 bases, in that order; junction bases with no gene match: 3. CDR3 residues: CASSVGTGDYEQYF. CDR3 nucleotide sequence: TGTGCCAGCAGTGTTGGGACAGGGGACTACGAGCAGTACTTC.

The V call is TRBV28, the J call TRBJ2-7; no reliable D call. Between the trimmed V and J ends, which lost 7 bases and 0 bases, there was a span of 16 bases. The CDR3 is 15 residues long. Germline V CDR1 and CDR2: MDHEN, SYDVKM. CDR3 amino acids: CASTLSWASSYEQYF. CDR3 DNA sequence: TGTGCCAGCACTCTATCCTGGGCAAGCTCCTACGAGCAGTACTTC.

The chain uses TRBV5-6 and TRBJ2-5; 7 bases line up with TRBD2. The CDR3 totals 14 residues. Germline trimming cut 5 bases from V and 2 bases from J; bases unmatched to any gene: 6. Per the germline V gene, CDR1 is SGHDT and CDR2 is YYEEEE. The CDR3 DNA sequence: TGTGCCAGCAGGGGAGGGAGCCCTCAAGAGACCCAGTACTTC. It specifies CASRGGSPQETQYF. Supplemented by reference TRBV5-6 and TRBJ2-5, the full variable domain reads DAGVTQSPTHLIKTRGQQVTLRCSPKSGHDTVSWYQQALGQGPQFIFQYYEEEERQRGNFPDRFSGHQFPNYSSELNVNALLLGDSALYLCASRGGSPQETQYFGPGTRLLVL.

V is TRBV29-1 and J is TRBJ1-1; D may be TRBD1 (6 bases). The CDR3 is made up of 13 amino acids. Germline V gene lookup returns CDR1 SQVTM and CDR2 ANQGSEA. The V gene lost 7 bases and the J gene lost 1 base, with 13 bases spanning the gap. Here the CDR3 reads CSAGTSGNTEAFF. CDR3 coding DNA: TGCAGCGCTGGGACATCGGGGAACACTGAAGCTTTCTTT.

The rearrangement joins TRBV5-1 to TRBJ2-5, with D possibly TRBD1 on 6 matching bases. V was trimmed by 0 bases and J by 2 bases, leaving 11 bases between them. CDR1 is SGHRS and CDR2 is YFSETQ in the germline V gene. The CDR3 spans 15 residues. The CDR3: CASSLGGTPQETQYF. CDR3 sequence (DNA): TGCGCCAGCAGCTTGGGTGGGACACCTCAAGAGACCCAGTACTTC. The whole variable domain, remainder taken from reference TRBV5-1 and TRBJ2-5, is KAGVTQTPRYLIKTRGQQVTLSCSPISGHRSVSWYQQTPGQGLQFLFEYFSETQRNKGNFPGRFSGRQFSNSRSEMNVSTLELGDSALYLCASSLGGTPQETQYFGPGTRLLVL.

This chain uses TRBV7-9 with TRBJ1-1; D unresolved. V lost 2 bases, J lost 7 bases, and 14 bases lay in between. Germline loops: CDR1 SEHNR, CDR2 FQNEAQ (reference sequence). The length of the CDR3 is 14 residues. This chain's CDR3 is CASSLSDKVGEAFF. CDR3 bases: TGTGCCAGCAGCTTATCAGACAAGGTGGGTGAAGCTTTCTTT. The whole variable domain, remainder taken from reference TRBV7-9 and TRBJ1-1, is DTGVSQNPRHKITKRGQNVTFRCDPISEHNRLYWYRQTLGQGPEFLTYFQNEAQLEKSRLLSDRFSAERPKGSFSTLEIQRTEQGDSAMYLCASSLSDKVGEAFFGQGTRLTVV.

The rearrangement links TRBV14 to TRBJ2-4; D ambiguous. CDR1 is SGHDN, CDR2 FVKESK, per germline. The CDR3 spans 15 residues. V lost 5 bases, J lost 0 bases, and 11 bases lay in between. CDR3 loop: CASSDRGLAKNIQYF. The CDR3 DNA is TGTGCCAGCAGCGACCGTGGGCTAGCCAAAAACATTCAGTACTTC.

The chain uses TRBV6-6 and TRBJ2-3, with 12 bases lining up with TRBD2. J was trimmed by 4 bases and V by 4 bases; bases with no gene match: 6. Looked up from germline, CDR1 is MNHNY and CDR2 is SVGAGI (reference sequence). This CDR3 region has 16 residues. For the CDR3, the DNA is TGTGCCAGCAGTTCCGGACTAGCGGGAAAGTCAGATACGCAGTATTTT. This encodes CASSSGLAGKSDTQYF.

The chain uses TRBV2 and TRBJ2-7; TRBD2 matches at 9 bases. Looked up from germline, CDR1 is SNHLY and CDR2 is FYNNEI. CDR3 size: 13 residues. V dropped 4 bases and J dropped 4; count of bases not matched to a gene: 2. CDR3 DNA: TGTGCCAGCAGTGGCGGGAGGGCGTACGAGCAGTACTTC. Its protein product is CASSGGRAYEQYF.

The CDR3: CASSLVGGEMDSEQFF. The CDR3 DNA reads as TGTGCCAGCAGCTTGGTTGGGGGCGAGATGGACTCTGAGCAGTTCTTC. The chain has TRBV5-6 and TRBJ2-1; perhaps TRBD1 as D (6 bases). V was pared by 0 bases and J by 9 bases, with 19 bases between. CDR1 is SGHDT, CDR2 YYEEEE, per germline. CDR3 length: 16 amino acids. The full variable domain, rest sourced from reference TRBV5-6 and TRBJ2-1, is DAGVTQSPTHLIKTRGQQVTLRCSPKSGHDTVSWYQQALGQGPQFIFQYYEEEERQRGNFPDRFSGHQFPNYSSELNVNALLLGDSALYLCASSLVGGEMDSEQFFGPGTRLTVL.

The gene calls are TRBV6-5 and TRBJ2-1; possible D gene TRBD2, 6 bases. Trimming shortened V by 5 bases and J by 3 bases, and 11 bases separated the two germline ends. The CDR3 has 14 amino acids. Germline lookup yields CDR1 MNHEY and CDR2 SVGAGI. In DNA, the CDR3 is TGTGCCAGCAGTATCCCGGGACTCTACAATGAGCAGTTCTTC. It is translated as CASSIPGLYNEQFF.